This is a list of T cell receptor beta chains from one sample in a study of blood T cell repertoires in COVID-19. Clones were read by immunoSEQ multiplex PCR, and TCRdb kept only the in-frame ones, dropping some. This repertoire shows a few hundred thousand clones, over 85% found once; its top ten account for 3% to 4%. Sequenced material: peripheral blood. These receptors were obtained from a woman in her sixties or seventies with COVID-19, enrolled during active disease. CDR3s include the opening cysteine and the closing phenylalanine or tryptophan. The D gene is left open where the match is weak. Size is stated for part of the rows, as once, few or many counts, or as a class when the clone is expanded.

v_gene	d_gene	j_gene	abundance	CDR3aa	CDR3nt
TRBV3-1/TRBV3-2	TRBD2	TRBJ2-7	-	CASSPGRDEQYF	TGTGCCAGCAGCCCAGGGAGGGACGAGCAGTACTTC
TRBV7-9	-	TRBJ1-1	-	CASSSRGNTEAFF	TGTGCCAGCAGCTCCCGAGGGAACACTGAAGCTTTCTTT
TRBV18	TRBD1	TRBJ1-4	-	CASSPPGQGERGEKLFF	TGTGCCAGCTCACCACCGGGACAGGGGGAGAGAGGTGAAAAACTGTTTTTT
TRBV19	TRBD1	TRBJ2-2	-	CASRTGAANTGELFF	TGTGCCAGTAGAACAGGGGCGGCGAACACCGGGGAGCTGTTTTTT
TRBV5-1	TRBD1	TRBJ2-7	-	CASSLLGNVGTGGSYEQYF	TGCGCCAGCAGCTTGTTGGGGAACGTCGGGACAGGGGGCTCCTACGAGCAGTACTTC
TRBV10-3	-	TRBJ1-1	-	CAISEGRIMAFF	TGTGCCATCAGTGAAGGGAGGATAATGGCTTTCTTT
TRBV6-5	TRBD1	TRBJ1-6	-	CASSRQGSNSPLHF	TGTGCCAGCAGCCGACAGGGATCGAATTCACCCCTCCACTTT
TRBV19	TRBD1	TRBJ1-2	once	CASSPAPGQGGYGYTF	TGTGCCAGTAGCCCAGCACCGGGACAGGGTGGCTATGGCTACACCTTC
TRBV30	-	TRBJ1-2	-	CAWCETGMTYGYTF	TGTGCCTGGTGTGAGACAGGAATGACCTATGGCTACACCTTC
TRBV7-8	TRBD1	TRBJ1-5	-	CASRTGTGNQPQHF	TGTGCCAGCAGAACCGGGACAGGCAATCAGCCCCAGCATTTT
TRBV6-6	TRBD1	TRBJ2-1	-	CASSRSRDSIHEQFF	TGTGCCAGCAGTCGATCCCGGGACAGTATCCATGAGCAGTTCTTC
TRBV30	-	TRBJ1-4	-	CAWSRRGVDEKLFF	TGTGCCTGGAGTCGGAGGGGAGTAGATGAAAAACTGTTTTTT
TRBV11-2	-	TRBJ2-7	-	CASTLRLDEQYF	TGTGCCAGCACCCTGCGGCTCGACGAGCAGTACTTC
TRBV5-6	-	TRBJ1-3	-	CASSRRGTGNTIYF	TGTGCCAGCAGCCGGCGCGGGACTGGAAACACCATATATTTT
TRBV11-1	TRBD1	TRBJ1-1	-	CASSAQGQVGTEAFF	TGTGCCAGCAGCGCACAGGGACAGGTGGGAACTGAAGCTTTCTTT
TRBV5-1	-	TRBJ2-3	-	CASSLIPDITDTQYF	TGCGCCAGCAGCTTGATCCCTGACATCACAGATACGCAGTATTTT
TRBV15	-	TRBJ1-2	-	CATSRGSGRQDGYTF	TGTGCCACCAGCAGAGGGAGCGGTCGACAGGATGGCTACACCTTC
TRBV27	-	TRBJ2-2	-	CASSWSRHRVANTGELFF	TGTGCCAGCAGTTGGTCCCGCCACAGGGTAGCGAACACCGGGGAGCTGTTTTTT
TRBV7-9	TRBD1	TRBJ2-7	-	CASSLGGQGLNYEQYF	TGTGCCAGCAGCTTAGGGGGACAGGGGTTGAACTACGAGCAGTACTTC
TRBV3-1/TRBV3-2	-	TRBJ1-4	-	CASSHRGTEKLFF	TGTGCCAGCAGTCATCGGGGTACTGAAAAACTGTTTTTT
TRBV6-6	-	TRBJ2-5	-	CASNGRGGETQYF	TGTGCCAGCAATGGACGAGGAGGGGAGACCCAGTACTTC
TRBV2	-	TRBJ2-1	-	CASSEVAENEQFF	TGTGCCAGCAGTGAGGTGGCAGAAAATGAGCAGTTCTTC
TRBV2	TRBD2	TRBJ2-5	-	CASGSGGWGETQYF	TGTGCCAGCGGCAGCGGGGGATGGGGAGAGACCCAGTACTTC
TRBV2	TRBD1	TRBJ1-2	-	CASRDRSVFGYTF	TGTGCCAGCAGGGACAGGTCCGTTTTTGGCTACACCTTC
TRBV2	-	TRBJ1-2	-	CASSGAYGYTF	TGTGCCAGCAGTGGGGCTTATGGCTACACCTTC
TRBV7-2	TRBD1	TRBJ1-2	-	CASSTRQGSNYGYTF	TGTGCCAGCAGCACGCGACAGGGGAGCAACTATGGCTACACCTTC
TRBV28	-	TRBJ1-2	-	CASRQEYGYTF	TGTGCCAGCAGACAGGAGTATGGCTACACCTTC
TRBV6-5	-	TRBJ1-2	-	CASSPTGTYGYTF	TGTGCCAGCAGCCCCACAGGGACCTATGGCTACACCTTC
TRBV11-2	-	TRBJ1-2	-	CASSSYKRGYGYTF	TGTGCCAGCAGCTCCTATAAGCGCGGCTATGGCTACACCTTC
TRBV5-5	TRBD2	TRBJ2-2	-	CASSLPWTSGGLNTGELFF	TGTGCCAGCAGCTTGCCCTGGACTAGCGGGGGGCTAAACACCGGGGAGCTGTTTTTT
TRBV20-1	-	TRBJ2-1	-	CSASKGQFYNEQFF	TGCAGTGCTAGTAAGGGGCAGTTCTACAATGAGCAGTTCTTC
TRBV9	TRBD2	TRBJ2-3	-	CASSAWGGGASDTQYF	TGTGCCAGCAGCGCCTGGGGCGGGGGGGCATCAGATACGCAGTATTTT
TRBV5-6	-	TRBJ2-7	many	CASSLALREQYF	TGTGCCAGCAGCTTGGCTTTGAGGGAGCAGTACTTC
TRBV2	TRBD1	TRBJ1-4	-	CASSGTGYTRGNEKLFF	TGTGCCAGCAGCGGGACAGGCTACACGAGGGGTAATGAAAAACTGTTTTTT
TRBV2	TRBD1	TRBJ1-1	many	CASSEQGARDEAFF	TGTGCCAGCAGTGAACAGGGGGCGAGAGATGAAGCTTTCTTT
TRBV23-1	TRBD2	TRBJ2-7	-	CASSHPGTSGGLPYEQYF	TGCGCCAGCAGTCACCCCGGGACTAGCGGGGGGCTCCCTTACGAGCAGTACTTC
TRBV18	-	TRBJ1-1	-	CASSSSGTYNTEAFF	TGTGCCAGCTCATCCTCCGGGACATATAACACTGAAGCTTTCTTT
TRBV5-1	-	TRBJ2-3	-	CASKFGVTDTQYF	TGCGCCAGCAAGTTCGGGGTAACAGATACGCAGTATTTT
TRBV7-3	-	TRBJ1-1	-	CASSLSPGLQNTEAFF	TGTGCCAGCAGCTTATCTCCGGGACTTCAGAACACTGAAGCTTTCTTT
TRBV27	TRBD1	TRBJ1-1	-	CASTTGLTEAFF	TGTGCCAGTACGACAGGGCTCACTGAAGCTTTCTTT
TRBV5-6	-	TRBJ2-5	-	CASSSLRWGAQETQYF	TGTGCCAGCAGCTCCCTCAGGTGGGGCGCCCAAGAGACCCAGTACTTC
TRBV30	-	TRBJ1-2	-	CAWRVYRPNYGYTF	TGTGCCTGGAGAGTTTACAGACCTAACTATGGCTACACCTTC
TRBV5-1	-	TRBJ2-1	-	CASSLGRAPAYNEQFF	TGCGCCAGCAGCTTAGGCAGGGCTCCAGCCTACAATGAGCAGTTCTTC
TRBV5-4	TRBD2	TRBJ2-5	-	CASTLAGAGTQYF	TGTGCCAGCACCCTAGCGGGGGCGGGGACCCAGTACTTC
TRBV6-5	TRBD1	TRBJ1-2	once	CASSYGTVYGYTF	TGTGCCAGCAGTTACGGGACAGTCTATGGCTACACCTTC
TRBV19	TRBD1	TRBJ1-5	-	CASRDRLNQPQHF	TGTGCCAGCCGGGACAGGTTAAATCAGCCCCAGCATTTT